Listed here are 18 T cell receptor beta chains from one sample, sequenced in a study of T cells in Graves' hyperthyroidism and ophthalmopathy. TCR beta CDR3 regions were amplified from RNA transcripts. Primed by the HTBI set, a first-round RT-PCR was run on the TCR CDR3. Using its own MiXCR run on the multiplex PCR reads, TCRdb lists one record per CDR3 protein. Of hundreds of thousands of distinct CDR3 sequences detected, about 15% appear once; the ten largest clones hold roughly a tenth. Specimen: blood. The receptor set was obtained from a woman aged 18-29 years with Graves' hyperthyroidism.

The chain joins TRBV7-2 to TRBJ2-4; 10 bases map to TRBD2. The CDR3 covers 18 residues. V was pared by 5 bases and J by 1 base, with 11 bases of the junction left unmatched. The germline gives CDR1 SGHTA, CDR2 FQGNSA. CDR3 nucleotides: TGTGCCAGCAGCCGAGGGCCTAGCGGGAGCGGTGCCAAAAACATTCAGTACTTC. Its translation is CASSRGPSGSGAKNIQYF.

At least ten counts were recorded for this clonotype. The CDR3 nucleotides read TGTGCCAGCAGACCTGGGACCGTCAACACTGAAGCTTTCTTT. It is translated as CASRPGTVNTEAFF. The chain couples TRBV7-3 to TRBJ1-1, with D possibly TRBD1 on 5 matching bases. This CDR3 contains 14 residues. Germline V CDR1 and CDR2: SGHTA, FQGTGA. V lost 6 bases and J 2 bases, leaving 13 bases between the germline ends.

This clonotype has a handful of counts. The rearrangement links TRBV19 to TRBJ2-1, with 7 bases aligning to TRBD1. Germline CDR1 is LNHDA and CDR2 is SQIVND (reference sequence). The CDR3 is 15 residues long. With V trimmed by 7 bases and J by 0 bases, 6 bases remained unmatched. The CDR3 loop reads CASKVGTASYNEQFF. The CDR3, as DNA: TGTGCCAGTAAAGTAGGGACAGCCTCCTACAATGAGCAGTTCTTC.

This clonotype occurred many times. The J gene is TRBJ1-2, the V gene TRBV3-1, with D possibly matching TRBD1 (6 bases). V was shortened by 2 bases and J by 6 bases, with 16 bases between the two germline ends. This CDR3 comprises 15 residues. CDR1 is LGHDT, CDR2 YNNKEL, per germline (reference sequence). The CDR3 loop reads CASSQLAQDSDGYTF. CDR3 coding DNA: TGTGCCAGCAGCCAACTCGCGCAGGACAGCGATGGCTACACCTTC.

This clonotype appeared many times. Written as DNA, the CDR3 is TGTGCCAGCTCATTCGGACTAGCGAAAAACACCGGGGAGCTGTTTTTT. It encodes CASSFGLAKNTGELFF. The chain combines TRBV18 with TRBJ2-2; 9 positions match TRBD2. Germline CDR1 is KGHSH and CDR2 is LQKENI. The junction had 6 bases not matched to a gene; V was cut back by 5 bases and J by 2 bases. CDR3 length: 16 amino acids.

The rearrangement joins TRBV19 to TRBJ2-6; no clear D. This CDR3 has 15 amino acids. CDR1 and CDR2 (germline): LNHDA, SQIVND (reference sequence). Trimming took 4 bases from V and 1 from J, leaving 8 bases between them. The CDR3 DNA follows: TGTGCCAGTAGTACCTTGGTATCTGGGGCCAACGTCCTGACTTTC. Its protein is CASSTLVSGANVLTF.

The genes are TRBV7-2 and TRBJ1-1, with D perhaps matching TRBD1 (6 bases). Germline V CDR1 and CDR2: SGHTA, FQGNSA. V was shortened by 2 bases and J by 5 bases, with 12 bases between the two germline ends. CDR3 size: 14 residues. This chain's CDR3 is CASSLFTGRTEAFF. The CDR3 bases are TGTGCCAGCAGCTTATTTACAGGGCGTACTGAAGCTTTCTTT.

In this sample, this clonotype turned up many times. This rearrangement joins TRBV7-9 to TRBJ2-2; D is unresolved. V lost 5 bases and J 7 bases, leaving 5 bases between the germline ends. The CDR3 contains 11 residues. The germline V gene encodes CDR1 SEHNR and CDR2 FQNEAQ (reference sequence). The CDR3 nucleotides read TGTGCCAGCAGCCGGAGCGGGGAGCTGTTTTTT. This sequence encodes CASSRSGELFF.

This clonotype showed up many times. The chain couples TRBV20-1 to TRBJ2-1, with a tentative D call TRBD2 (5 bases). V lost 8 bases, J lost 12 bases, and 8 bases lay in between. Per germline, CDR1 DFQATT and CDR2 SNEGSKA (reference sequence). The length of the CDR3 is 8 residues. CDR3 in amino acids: CSPRGQFF. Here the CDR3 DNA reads TGCAGTCCCCGGGGGCAGTTCTTC.

The CDR3 DNA reads TGTGCCACCAGCAGAGCAGGGGTAAGCAATCAGCCCCAGCATTTT. Translated, it gives CATSRAGVSNQPQHF. The chain carries TRBV15 and TRBJ1-5; D is perhaps TRBD1 (6 bases). V was clipped by 1 base and J by 1 base, with 8 bases between them. The length of the CDR3 is 15 residues. Per germline, CDR1 LNHNV and CDR2 YYDKDF (reference sequence).

DNA of the CDR3: TGTGCCAGCAGGCCTACTAGCGGGAGGGTCCCCTACAATGAGCAGTTCTTC. This translates into CASRPTSGRVPYNEQFF. The gene calls are TRBV28 and TRBJ2-1, with 13 bases that match TRBD2. Germline trimming cut 6 bases from V and 2 bases from J; bases unmatched to any gene: 7. This CDR3 comprises 17 residues. From germline, CDR1 is MDHEN and CDR2 SYDVKM. The full variable domain, completed using reference TRBV28 and TRBJ2-1, is DVKVTQSSRYLVKRTGEKVFLECVQDMDHENMFWYRQDPGLGLRLIYFSYDVKMKEKGDIPEGYSVSREKKERFSLILESASTNQTSMYLCASRPTSGRVPYNEQFFGPGTRLTVL.

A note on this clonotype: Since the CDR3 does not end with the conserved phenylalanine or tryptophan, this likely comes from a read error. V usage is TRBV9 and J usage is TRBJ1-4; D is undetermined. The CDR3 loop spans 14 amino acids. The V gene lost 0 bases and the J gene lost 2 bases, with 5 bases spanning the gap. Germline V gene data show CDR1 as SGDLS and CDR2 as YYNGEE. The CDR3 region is CASSVAQTNEKLFI. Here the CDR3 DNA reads TGTGCCAGCAGCGTAGCACAGACTAATGAAAAACTGTTTATT.

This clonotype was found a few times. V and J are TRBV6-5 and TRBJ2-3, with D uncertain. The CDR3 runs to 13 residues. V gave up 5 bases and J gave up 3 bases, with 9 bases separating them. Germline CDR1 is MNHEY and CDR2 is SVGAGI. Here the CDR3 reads CASSIQSTDTQYF. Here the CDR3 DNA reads TGTGCCAGCAGTATTCAGAGTACAGATACGCAGTATTTT.

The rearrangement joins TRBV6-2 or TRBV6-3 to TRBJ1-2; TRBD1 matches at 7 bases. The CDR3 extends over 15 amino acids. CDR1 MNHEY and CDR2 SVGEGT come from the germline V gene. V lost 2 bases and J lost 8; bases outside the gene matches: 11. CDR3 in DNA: TGTGCCAGCAGTTACCATAAAACAGGGGTTAGCGGCTACACCTTC. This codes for CASSYHKTGVSGYTF.

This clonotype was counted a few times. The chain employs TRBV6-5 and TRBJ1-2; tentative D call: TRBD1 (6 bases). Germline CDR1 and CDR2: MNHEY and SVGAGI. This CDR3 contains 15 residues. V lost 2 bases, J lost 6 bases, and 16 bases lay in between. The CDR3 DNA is TGTGCCAGCAGTTACGGTCGCGGACAGCTGAATGGCTACACCTTC. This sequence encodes CASSYGRGQLNGYTF.

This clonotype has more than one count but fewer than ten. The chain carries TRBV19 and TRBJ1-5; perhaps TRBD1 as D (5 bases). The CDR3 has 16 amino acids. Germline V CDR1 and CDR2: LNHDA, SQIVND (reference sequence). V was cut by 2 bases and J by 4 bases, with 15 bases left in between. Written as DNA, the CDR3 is TGTGCCAGTAGTATAATCACAGGTACTGGGAATCAGCCCCAGCATTTT. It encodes CASSIITGTGNQPQHF. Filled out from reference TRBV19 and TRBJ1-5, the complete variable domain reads DGGITQSPKYLFRKEGQNVTLSCEQNLNHDAMYWYRQDPGQGLRLIYYSQIVNDFQKGDIAEGYSVSREKKESFPLTVTSAQKNPTAFYLCASSIITGTGNQPQHFGDGTRLSIL.

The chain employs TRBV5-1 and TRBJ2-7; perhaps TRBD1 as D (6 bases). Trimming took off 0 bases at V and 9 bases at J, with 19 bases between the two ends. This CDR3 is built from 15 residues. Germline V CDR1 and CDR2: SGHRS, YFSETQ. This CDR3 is CASSLDGGPTAGQYF. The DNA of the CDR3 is TGCGCCAGCAGCTTGGATGGGGGCCCCACCGCGGGGCAGTACTTC.

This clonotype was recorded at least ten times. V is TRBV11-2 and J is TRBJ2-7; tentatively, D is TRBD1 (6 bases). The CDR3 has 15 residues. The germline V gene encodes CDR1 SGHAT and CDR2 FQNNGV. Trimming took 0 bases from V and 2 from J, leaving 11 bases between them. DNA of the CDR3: TGTGCCAGCAGCTTAGAACAGGGAAGAACCTACGAGCAGTACTTC. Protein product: CASSLEQGRTYEQYF.